These T cell receptor beta chains were read from a single sample in a study of blood T cells in healthy people across ages. TCRdb analysed the 5' RACE reads with MiXCR anew, one entry per CDR3 protein. Of fewer than 1,000,000 distinct CDR3 sequences listed, 40% to 50% are singletons. The sample comprised blood. The source of these receptors is a man between 60 and 75 years old in good health. CDR3s include the opening cysteine and the closing phenylalanine or tryptophan. A D gene is named only where the DNA matches it firmly. Only some rows state a clone size, as once, few, many or a class for expanded clones.

v_call: TRBV28; d_call: NA; clone_size: NA; j_call: TRBJ1-2; cdr3_aa: CASSLAPIYGYTF; cdr3_nt: TGTGCCAGCAGTTTAGCTCCAATCTATGGCTACACCTTC
v_call: TRBV7-2; d_call: TRBD1; clone_size: NA; j_call: TRBJ1-1; cdr3_aa: CASSKGQGGFAEAFF; cdr3_nt: TGTGCCAGCAGCAAGGGACAGGGAGGATTCGCTGAAGCTTTCTTT
v_call: TRBV12-3/TRBV12-4; d_call: TRBD1; clone_size: few; j_call: TRBJ1-2; cdr3_aa: CASSRTGRFNYGYTF; cdr3_nt: TGTGCCAGCAGTCGGACAGGGCGATTTAACTATGGCTACACCTTC
v_call: TRBV12-3/TRBV12-4; d_call: NA; clone_size: NA; j_call: TRBJ2-3; cdr3_aa: CASSFPGGIGDTQYF; cdr3_nt: TGTGCCAGCAGTTTCCCGGGGGGCATAGGAGATACGCAGTATTTT
v_call: TRBV27; d_call: NA; clone_size: few; j_call: TRBJ2-3; cdr3_aa: CASSLVARSTDTQYF; cdr3_nt: TGTGCCAGCAGTTTGGTAGCCCGGAGCACAGATACGCAGTATTTT
v_call: TRBV11-2; d_call: TRBD2; clone_size: many; j_call: TRBJ2-3; cdr3_aa: CASSLDRPLAGGALSTDTQYF; cdr3_nt: TGTGCCAGCAGCTTAGATAGACCTCTAGCGGGGGGAGCATTGTCCACAGATACGCAGTATTTT
v_call: TRBV7-2; d_call: TRBD2; clone_size: NA; j_call: TRBJ2-3; cdr3_aa: CASSLVGAGGRTDTQYF; cdr3_nt: TGTGCCAGCAGCTTAGTTGGGGCGGGGGGCCGCACAGATACGCAGTATTTT
v_call: TRBV11-3; d_call: TRBD2; clone_size: few; j_call: TRBJ2-5; cdr3_aa: CASRTSGGPRKETQYF; cdr3_nt: TGTGCCAGCCGAACTAGCGGGGGCCCTCGTAAAGAGACCCAGTACTTC
v_call: TRBV20-1; d_call: NA; clone_size: NA; j_call: TRBJ1-2; cdr3_aa: CSARNPAGAYGYTF; cdr3_nt: TGCAGTGCTAGAAACCCAGCCGGAGCCTATGGCTACACCTTC
v_call: TRBV6-2/TRBV6-3; d_call: NA; clone_size: NA; j_call: TRBJ2-4; cdr3_aa: CASSAKAKNIQYF; cdr3_nt: TGTGCCAGCAGTGCGAAAGCCAAAAACATTCAGTACTTC
v_call: TRBV11-2; d_call: TRBD2; clone_size: NA; j_call: TRBJ2-5; cdr3_aa: CVSSLESSGRAGQYF; cdr3_nt: TGTGTCAGCAGCTTAGAGTCGTCGGGGAGGGCGGGCCAGTACTTC
v_call: TRBV25-1; d_call: NA; clone_size: few; j_call: TRBJ2-7; cdr3_aa: CASSEFGQSEQYF; cdr3_nt: TGTGCCAGCAGTGAATTTGGTCAGAGCGAGCAGTACTTC
v_call: TRBV6-2/TRBV6-3; d_call: NA; clone_size: few; j_call: TRBJ2-7; cdr3_aa: CASNYGTRSYEQYF; cdr3_nt: TGTGCCAGCAACTACGGGACAAGGTCCTACGAGCAGTACTTC
v_call: TRBV20-1; d_call: NA; clone_size: NA; j_call: TRBJ2-7; cdr3_aa: CSAYDRNEQYF; cdr3_nt: TGCAGTGCTTACGACAGAAACGAGCAGTACTTC
v_call: TRBV20-1; d_call: NA; clone_size: NA; j_call: TRBJ1-1; cdr3_aa: CSATPATMNTEAFF; cdr3_nt: TGCAGTGCTACCCCAGCGACTATGAACACTGAAGCTTTCTTT
v_call: TRBV7-2; d_call: NA; clone_size: once; j_call: TRBJ1-6; cdr3_aa: CASSSGTLNSPLHF; cdr3_nt: TGTGCCAGCAGCTCTGGGACCTTAAATTCACCCCTCCACTTT
v_call: TRBV12-5; d_call: TRBD1; clone_size: NA; j_call: TRBJ1-1; cdr3_aa: CARGATGGASTEAFF; cdr3_nt: TGTGCTAGAGGTGCTACAGGGGGCGCGAGCACTGAAGCTTTCTTT
v_call: TRBV19; d_call: NA; clone_size: once; j_call: TRBJ2-1; cdr3_aa: CASSMVGGNKYNEQFF; cdr3_nt: TGTGCCAGTAGTATGGTAGGGGGGAATAAATACAATGAGCAGTTCTTC
v_call: TRBV10-3; d_call: TRBD2; clone_size: NA; j_call: TRBJ2-5; cdr3_aa: CAISGTSGSGEQYF; cdr3_nt: TGTGCCATCAGCGGGACTAGCGGGAGTGGGGAGCAGTACTTC